This entry features one TCR beta chain sequence. The source of the sample is a study of blood T cell repertoires in COVID-19. In the study overall: Acute and convalescent COVID-19 samples came from the United States, Italy and Spain. From T cells, B-cell-depleted T cells, or PBMCs came the material, which was cDNA or gDNA.

V lost 5 bases to trimming and J lost 1 base; unmatched junction nucleotides: 10. CDR1 is LNHDA and CDR2 is SQIVND in the germline V gene (reference sequence). This CDR3 spans 16 amino acids. Per the authors' pipeline: Reference gene primer amplification gave estimated nucleated cell counts. The assay was immunoSEQ multiplex PCR, and TCRdb's table has in-frame clones only and misses some. The V and J calls and clone size come from that table; D and trimming were worked out from the DNA. The data hold 100,000 to 150,000 clones, with approximately 90% observed a single time. This rearrangement joins TRBV19 to TRBJ1-1; 7 nucleotides align to TRBD1. Specimen: peripheral blood. The receptor was derived from a man over 45 with active or convalescent COVID-19. The CDR3 spells CASSPWGTVPNTEAFF. The CDR3 DNA is TGTGCCAGTAGTCCGTGGGGGACAGTGCCGAACACTGAAGCTTTCTTT.